This TCR beta chain appears in the sequencing data of a study of shared clonotypes between healthy human individuals. Across the whole study: There were three CD4 naive, three CD4 memory, two CD8 naive and one CD8 memory plates per donor. General study points: Non-shared clonotypes had lower generation probabilities than those shared by all four donors. Exclusively blood specimens were collected; tissue repertoires likely differ. Naive CD4 clonotypes overlapped across a handful of donors at roughly 5%.

Looked up from germline, CDR1 is MDHEN and CDR2 is SYDVKM. The CDR3 contains 15 residues. V lost 2 bases and J lost 6, with 16 bases in between. The naive CD8 population came from CD45RO-negative cells selected for CCR7, without terminally differentiated effector memory CD45RA+ cells. This clone was recorded only once. As yet, its antigen is unknown. Data came from immunoSEQ multiplex PCR; TCRdb stores just in-frame clones and leaves some out. This table holds some 2 million clones, about 94% found once. Sequenced sample: naive CD8+ T cells sorted from blood. The TCR was taken from a man aged 18 to 29 in good health. V usage is TRBV28 and J usage is TRBJ1-2, with D possibly TRBD1 on 6 matching bases. Here the CDR3 DNA reads TGTGCCAGCAGTTTACAGGGGTACCCTGGGGATGGCTACACCTTC. It encodes CASSLQGYPGDGYTF.